This TCR beta chain is from a study of blood T cell repertoires in COVID-19. Clones were sequenced by immunoSEQ multiplex PCR, and TCRdb holds only the in-frame ones, with some missing. The data contain some 350,000 clones, roughly 86% of them singletons. V was clipped by 2 bases and J by 2 bases, with 16 bases between them. The CDR3 covers 17 residues. The germline CDR1 and CDR2 sequences are SGHNT and YENEEA. This clonotype was obtained from a human donor in a cohort sampled during active COVID-19. Source material: peripheral blood. The rearrangement links TRBV11-3 to TRBJ1-5, with D unclear. The CDR3 coding sequence is TGTGCCAGCAGCTTAAGGAACCCAGGCCCGGGCAATCAGCCCCAGCATTTT. It encodes CASSLRNPGPGNQPQHF.